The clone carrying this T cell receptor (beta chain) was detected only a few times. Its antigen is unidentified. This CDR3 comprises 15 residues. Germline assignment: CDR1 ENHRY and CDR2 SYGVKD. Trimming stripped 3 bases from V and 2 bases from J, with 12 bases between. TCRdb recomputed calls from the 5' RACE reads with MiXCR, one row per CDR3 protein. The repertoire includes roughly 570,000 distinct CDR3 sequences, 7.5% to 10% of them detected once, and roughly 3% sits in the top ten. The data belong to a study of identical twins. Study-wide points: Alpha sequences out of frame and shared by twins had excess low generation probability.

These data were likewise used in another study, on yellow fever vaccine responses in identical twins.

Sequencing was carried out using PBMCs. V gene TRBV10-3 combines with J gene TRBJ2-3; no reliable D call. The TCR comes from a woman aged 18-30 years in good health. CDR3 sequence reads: CAISDQAHPTDTQYF. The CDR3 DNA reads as TGTGCCATCAGTGATCAAGCGCACCCCACAGATACGCAGTATTTT.